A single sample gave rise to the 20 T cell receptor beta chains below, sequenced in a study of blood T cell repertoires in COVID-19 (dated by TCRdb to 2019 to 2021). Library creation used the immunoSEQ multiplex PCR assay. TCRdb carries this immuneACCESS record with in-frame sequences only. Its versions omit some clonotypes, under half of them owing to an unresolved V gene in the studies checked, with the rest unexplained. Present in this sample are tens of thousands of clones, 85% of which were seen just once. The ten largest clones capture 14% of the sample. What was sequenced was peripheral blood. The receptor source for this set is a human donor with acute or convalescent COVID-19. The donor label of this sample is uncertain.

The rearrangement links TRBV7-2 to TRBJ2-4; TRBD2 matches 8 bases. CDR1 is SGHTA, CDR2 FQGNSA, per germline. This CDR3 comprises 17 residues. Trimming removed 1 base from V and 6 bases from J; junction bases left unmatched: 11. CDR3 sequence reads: CASSLGQREGKGNIQYF. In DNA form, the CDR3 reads TGTGCCAGCAGCTTAGGGCAACGGGAGGGAAAGGGAAACATTCAGTACTTC.

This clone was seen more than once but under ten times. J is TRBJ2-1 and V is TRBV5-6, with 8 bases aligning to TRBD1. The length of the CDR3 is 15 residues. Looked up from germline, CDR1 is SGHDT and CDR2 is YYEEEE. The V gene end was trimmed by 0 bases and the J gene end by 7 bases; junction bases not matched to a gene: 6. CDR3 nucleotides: TGTGCCAGCAGCTTGGTGTTGGGACAGGTGAATGAGCAGTTCTTC. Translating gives CASSLVLGQVNEQFF.

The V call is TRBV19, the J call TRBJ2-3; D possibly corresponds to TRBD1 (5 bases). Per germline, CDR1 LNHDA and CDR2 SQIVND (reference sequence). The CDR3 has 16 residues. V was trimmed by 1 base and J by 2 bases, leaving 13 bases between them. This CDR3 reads CASSIATGHLTDTQYF. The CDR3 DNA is TGTGCCAGTAGTATAGCTACAGGCCACCTCACAGATACGCAGTATTTT.

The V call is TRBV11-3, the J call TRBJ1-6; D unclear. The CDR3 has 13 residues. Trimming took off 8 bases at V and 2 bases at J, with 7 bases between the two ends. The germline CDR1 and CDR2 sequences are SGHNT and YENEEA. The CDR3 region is CASSSTYNSPLHF. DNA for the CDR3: TGTGCCAGCTCCAGTACCTATAATTCACCCCTCCACTTT.

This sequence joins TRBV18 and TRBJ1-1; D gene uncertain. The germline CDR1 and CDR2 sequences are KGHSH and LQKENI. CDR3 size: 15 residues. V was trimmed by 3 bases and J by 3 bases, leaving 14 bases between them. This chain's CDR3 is CASSPRGVGDTEAFF. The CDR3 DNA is TGTGCCAGCTCACCCCGGGGAGTGGGTGACACTGAAGCTTTCTTT.

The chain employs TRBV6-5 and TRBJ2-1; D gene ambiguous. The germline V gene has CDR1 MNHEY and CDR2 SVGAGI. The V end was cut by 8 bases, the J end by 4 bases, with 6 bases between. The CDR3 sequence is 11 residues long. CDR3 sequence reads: CASEQYNEQFF. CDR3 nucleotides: TGTGCCAGCGAGCAATACAATGAGCAGTTCTTC.

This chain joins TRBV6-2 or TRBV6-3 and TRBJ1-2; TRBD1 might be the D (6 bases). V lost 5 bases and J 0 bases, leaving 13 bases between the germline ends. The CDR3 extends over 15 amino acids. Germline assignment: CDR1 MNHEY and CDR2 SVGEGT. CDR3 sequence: CASSRTAMANYGYTF. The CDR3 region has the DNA TGTGCCAGCAGTAGGACAGCTATGGCTAACTATGGCTACACCTTC.

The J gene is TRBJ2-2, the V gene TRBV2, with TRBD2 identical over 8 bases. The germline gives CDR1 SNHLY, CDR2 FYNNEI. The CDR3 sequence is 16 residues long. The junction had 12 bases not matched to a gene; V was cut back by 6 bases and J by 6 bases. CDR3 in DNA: TGTGCCAGCAGGGTAGCCGGAGCGGGAGCCTCCGGGGAGCTGTTTTTT. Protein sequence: CASRVAGAGASGELFF.

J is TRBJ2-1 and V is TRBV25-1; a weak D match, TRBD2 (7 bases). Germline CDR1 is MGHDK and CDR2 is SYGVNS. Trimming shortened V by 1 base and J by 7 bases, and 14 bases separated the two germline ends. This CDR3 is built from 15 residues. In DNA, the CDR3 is TGTGCCAGCAGTGAATTTGTACAGGGAGGGAATGAGCAGTTCTTC. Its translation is CASSEFVQGGNEQFF.

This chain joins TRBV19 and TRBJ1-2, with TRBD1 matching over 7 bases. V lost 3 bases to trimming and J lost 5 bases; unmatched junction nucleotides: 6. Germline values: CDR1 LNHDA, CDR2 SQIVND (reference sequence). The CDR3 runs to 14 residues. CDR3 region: CASSMTGLGYGYTF. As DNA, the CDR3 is TGTGCCAGTAGTATGACAGGGTTGGGATATGGCTACACCTTC.

The CDR3 sequence: CASSQLAGTQYF. DNA of the CDR3: TGTGCCAGCAGTCAACTAGCTGGTACGCAGTATTTT. The chain is built from TRBV6-2 or TRBV6-3 and TRBJ2-3; TRBD2 might be the D (6 bases). CDR3 size: 12 residues. The ends were cut back, 5 bases at V and 8 bases at J, with 11 bases in the middle. The germline V gene has CDR1 MNHEY and CDR2 SVGEGT.

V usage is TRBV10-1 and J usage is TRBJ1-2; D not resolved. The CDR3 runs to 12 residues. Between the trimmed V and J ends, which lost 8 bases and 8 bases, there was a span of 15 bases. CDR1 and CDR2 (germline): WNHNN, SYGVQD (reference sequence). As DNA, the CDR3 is TGCGCCAGCGTGTTACGGGGTAACGGCTACACCTTC. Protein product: CASVLRGNGYTF.

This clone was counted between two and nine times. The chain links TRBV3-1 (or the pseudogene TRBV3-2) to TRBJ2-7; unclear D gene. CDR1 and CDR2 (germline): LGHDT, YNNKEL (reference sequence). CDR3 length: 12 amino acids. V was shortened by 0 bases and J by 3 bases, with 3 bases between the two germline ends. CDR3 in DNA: TGTGCCAGCAGCCAAGATCTCTACGAGCAGTACTTC. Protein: CASSQDLYEQYF.

CDR3 DNA sequence: TGTGCCAGCAGCTTAGGGGGGACAGGAGGGTATGGCTACACCTTC. Translating gives CASSLGGTGGYGYTF. The chain employs TRBV5-5 and TRBJ1-2, with TRBD1 matching over 8 bases. Germline V gene sequence: CDR1 SGHKS, CDR2 YYEKEE (reference sequence). This CDR3 has 15 residues. The trim removed 2 bases at V and 5 bases at J, leaving 8 bases unmatched.

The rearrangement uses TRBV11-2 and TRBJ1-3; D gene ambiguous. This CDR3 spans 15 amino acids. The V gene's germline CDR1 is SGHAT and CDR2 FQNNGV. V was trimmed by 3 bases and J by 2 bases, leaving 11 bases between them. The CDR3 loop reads CASSFRGLAGNTIYF. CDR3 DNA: TGTGCCAGCAGCTTCCGAGGGTTGGCTGGAAACACCATATATTTT.

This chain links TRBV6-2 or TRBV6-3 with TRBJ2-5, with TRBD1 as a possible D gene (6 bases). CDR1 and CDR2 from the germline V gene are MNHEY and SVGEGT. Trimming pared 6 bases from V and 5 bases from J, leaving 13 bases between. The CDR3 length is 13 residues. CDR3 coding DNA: TGTGCCAGCAGCGACAGGCGGGCGGAGACCCAGTACTTC. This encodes CASSDRRAETQYF.

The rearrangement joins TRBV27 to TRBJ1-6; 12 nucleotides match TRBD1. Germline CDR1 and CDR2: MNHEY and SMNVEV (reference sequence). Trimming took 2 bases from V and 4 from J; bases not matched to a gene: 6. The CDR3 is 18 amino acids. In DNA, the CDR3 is TGTGCCAGCAGTTTAACTGGGACAGGGGGCAGTTATAATTCACCCCTCCACTTT. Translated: CASSLTGTGGSYNSPLHF.

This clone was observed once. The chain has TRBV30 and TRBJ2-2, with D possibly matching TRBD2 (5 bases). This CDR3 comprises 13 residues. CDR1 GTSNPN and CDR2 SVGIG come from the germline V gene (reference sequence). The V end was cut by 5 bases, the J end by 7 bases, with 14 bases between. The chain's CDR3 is CAWAPKRIGELFF. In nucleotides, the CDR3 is TGTGCCTGGGCCCCAAAGCGGATCGGGGAGCTGTTTTTT.

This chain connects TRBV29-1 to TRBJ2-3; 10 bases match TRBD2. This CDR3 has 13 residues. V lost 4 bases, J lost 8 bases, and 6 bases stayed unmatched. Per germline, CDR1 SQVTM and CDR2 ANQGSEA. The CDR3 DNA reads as TGCAGCGTTGGCCCCAGCGGGGGGGCTACGCAGTATTTT. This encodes CSVGPSGGATQYF.

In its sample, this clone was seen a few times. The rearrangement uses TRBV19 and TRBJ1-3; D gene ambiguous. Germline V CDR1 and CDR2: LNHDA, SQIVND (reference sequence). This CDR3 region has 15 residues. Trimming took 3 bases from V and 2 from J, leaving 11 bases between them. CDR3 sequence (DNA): TGTGCCAGTAGTATTGAGGCCGGTCCTGGAAACACCATATATTTT. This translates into CASSIEAGPGNTIYF.